Reported below is one T cell receptor (beta chain). Profiled with immunoSEQ multiplex PCR; TCRdb holds only in-frame clones, not every one. The table includes just over 7,000 clones, about three fifths detected once. This entry belongs to a study of coeliac disease. Germline-derived CDR1 and CDR2 are SGHRS and YFSETQ. CDR3 length equals 18 residues. With 2 bases clipped from V and 1 base from J, the junction kept 10 bases outside the gene matches. The sample comprised lamina propria lymphocytes from the gut. The receptor comes from a woman aged 55-69 years with active celiac disease. V is TRBV5-1 and J is TRBJ2-3, with 10 bases identical to TRBD2. CDR3 sequence: CASSLSRTGTSGTDTQYF. For the CDR3, the DNA is TGCGCCAGCAGCTTATCACGAACCGGGACTAGCGGCACAGATACGCAGTATTTT.